The 26 T cell receptor beta chains listed next were all sequenced from one sample in a study of T cells in women clearing cervical HPV infection (dated by TCRdb to between 2017 and 2018). The method behind the library was the immunoSEQ multiplex PCR assay. Here the immuneACCESS table is served through TCRdb, limited to in-frame sequences with V and J called. Missing clones are a known gap in these copies; in checked studies unresolved V genes cover under half, and the rest lacks a known reason. The table for this sample records approximately 18,000 clones. Of the sample, about 10% falls within the top ten clones. What was sequenced was blood buffy coat. Receptors were obtained from a woman between 18 and 70 years old with a cervical HPV16 infection that either progressed to CIN3+ or cleared (not recorded which).

Turning to this clone: Coverage ceases 3 residues before the CDR3 finishes, and the germline J gene fills in the end. This chain links TRBV4-1 with TRBJ1-6, with D maybe TRBD1 (5 bases). Germline lookup yields CDR1 MGHRA and CDR2 YSYEKL. This CDR3 is built from 16 residues. V shed 4 bases and J shed 7 bases, with 17 bases lying between them. The part of the CDR3 DNA that was read is TGCGCCAGCAGCCCCCCGCCCGCAGGGTTCAATTCACCC. Its translation: CASSPPPAGFNSP. The full CDR3 sequence reads CASSPPPAGFNSPLHF.

Concerning this clone: Read coverage stops 3 residues before the CDR3 terminus; the germline J gene supplies the remainder. V and J are TRBV5-6 and TRBJ1-4; possibly TRBD1 for D (6 bases). Germline V lookup: CDR1 SGHDT, CDR2 YYEEEE. This CDR3 is built from 13 residues. Deletions cut 3 bases from V and 8 bases from J, with 11 bases between. CDR3 region: CASSWDNDEKLFF. The sequenced part of the CDR3 DNA is TGTGCCAGCAGCTGGGACAATGACGAAAAA.

Concerning this clone: The CDR3 end falls 3 residues outside the read, so it is completed with the germline J gene. The chain carries TRBV5-4 and TRBJ1-2; perhaps TRBD1 as D (5 bases). The CDR3 spans 13 residues. Germline lookup yields CDR1 SGHNT and CDR2 YYREEE (reference sequence). CDR3 DNA, as far as it was read: TGTGCCAGCAGCTTGGTAGGGGTATACGGC. Translated, it gives CASSLVGVYG. The whole CDR3 sequence reads CASSLVGVYGYTF. The whole variable domain, remainder taken from reference TRBV5-4 and TRBJ1-2, is ETGVTQSPTHLIKTRGQQVTLRCSSQSGHNTVSWYQQALGQGPQFIFQYYREEENGRGNFPPRFSGLQFPNYSSELNVNALELDDSALYLCASSLVGVYGYTFGSGTRLTVV.

By frequency, this clone registers medium-sized (0.01 to 0.1%). The CDR3 extends 3 residues past the end of the read, so its final part is completed from the germline J gene. This chain connects TRBV12-5 to TRBJ1-4; a possible D gene is TRBD1 (6 bases). Trimming pared 6 bases from V and 5 bases from J, leaving 16 bases between. Germline CDR1 is LGHNT and CDR2 is FRNRAP. The CDR3 sequence is 15 residues long. The sequenced CDR3 bases are TGTGCTAGTGGCCAGGAGGGGGGGCAAAATGAAAAA. Translating it yields CASGQEGGQNEK. The full CDR3 sequence reads CASGQEGGQNEKLFF.

About this clone: The CDR3 end falls 3 residues outside the read, so it is completed with the germline J gene. The chain uses TRBV7-3 and TRBJ2-7, with 8 bases that match TRBD2. The CDR3 has 17 amino acids. Trimming removed 2 bases from V and 4 bases from J; junction bases left unmatched: 13. Germline-derived CDR1 and CDR2 are SGHTA and FQGTGA. CDR3 sequence reads: CASSLGLAGGNGYEQYF. The sequenced CDR3 bases are TGTGCCAGCAGCTTAGGGCTGGCGGGAGGAAACGGGTACGAG.

About this clone: The CDR3 goes on 3 residues after the read ends, and that part is filled in from the germline J gene. The gene calls are TRBV19 and TRBJ2-7; TRBD1 agrees at 7 bases. Germline CDR1 LNHDA, CDR2 SQIVND (reference sequence). Trimming at V came to 5 bases and at J to 6 bases, leaving 16 bases not matched to a gene. This CDR3 is 16 amino acids long. CDR3 bases read: TGTGCCAGTAGTTTCCGGACAGGCTGGACGCGGGCCGAG. Encoded protein: CASSFRTGWTRAE. The entire CDR3 sequence reads CASSFRTGWTRAEQYF.

Of note for this clone: The read terminates 3 residues before the CDR3 end, so the remaining end is supplied by the germline J gene. The rearrangement joins TRBV7-8 to TRBJ2-1; maybe TRBD2 (6 bases). The germline V gene has CDR1 SGHVS and CDR2 FQNEAQ. CDR3 length equals 12 residues. V lost 5 bases, J lost 8 bases, and 10 bases lay in between. The CDR3 loop is CASSRSGDEQFF. CDR3 DNA, as far as it was read: TGTGCCAGCAGCCGTAGCGGCGATGAG.

As concerns this clone: With the read ending 3 residues before the CDR3 end, the germline J gene is used to fill in that end. This chain connects TRBV7-2 to TRBJ2-7; 10 bases agree with TRBD1. CDR1 is SGHTA, CDR2 FQGNSA, per germline. V trimming: 5 bases; J trimming: 2 bases; junction bases outside the gene matches: 6. This CDR3 spans 15 amino acids. This CDR3 reads CASSPSTGGTYEQYF. The CDR3 DNA, read in part, is TGTGCCAGCAGCCCCTCGACAGGGGGCACCTACGAG. The entire variable domain, with the rest obtained from reference TRBV7-2 and TRBJ2-7, is as follows: GAGVSQSPSNKVTEKGKDVELRCDPISGHTALYWYRQSLGQGLEFLIYFQGNSAPDKSGLPSDRFSAERTGGSVSTLTIQRTQQEDSAVYLCASSPSTGGTYEQYFGPGTRLTVT.

The DNA read from the CDR3 is TGTGCCAGCAGCGTCGACAGGGACACTGAA. Protein: CASSVDRDTE. The CDR3 in its entirety is CASSVDRDTEAFF. The gene calls are TRBV7-2 and TRBJ1-1; 7 positions agree with TRBD1. Read coverage stops 3 residues before the CDR3 terminus; the germline J gene supplies the remainder. Losses at the gene ends were 5 bases for V and 3 bases for J; bases not matched to a gene: 3. CDR1 and CDR2 (germline): SGHTA, FQGNSA. The CDR3 has 13 amino acids.

For this clone: The observed sequence ends 3 residues before the CDR3 terminus, with the missing tail filled in from the germline J gene. J is TRBJ1-3 and V is TRBV30; D is undetermined. Per germline, CDR1 GTSNPN and CDR2 SVGIG (reference sequence). The CDR3 is 13 amino acids. V lost 4 bases and J lost 0, with 7 bases in between. The CDR3 sequence: CAWMSSSGNTIYF. The sequenced CDR3 bases are TGTGCCTGGATGTCCAGCTCTGGAAACACC.

Note on this clone: Read coverage stops 3 residues before the CDR3 terminus; the germline J gene supplies the remainder. V usage is TRBV6-2 or TRBV6-3 and J usage is TRBJ1-4; D may be TRBD1 (5 bases). Trimming shortened V by 6 bases and J by 7 bases, and 15 bases separated the two germline ends. Germline V lookup: CDR1 MNHEY, CDR2 SVGEGT. The CDR3 has 14 residues. The DNA read from the CDR3 is TGTGCCAGCAGGGAGACAGAGGCGCGTGAAAAA. This gives the protein CASRETEAREK. The CDR3 reads in full as CASRETEAREKLFF.

With regard to this clone: The CDR3 is cut off 3 residues early in the read; its end comes from the germline J gene. The chain carries TRBV19 and TRBJ2-2, with 7 bases aligning to TRBD1. Unmatched junction bases numbered 11, after V lost 0 bases and J lost 4 bases. Germline CDR1 is LNHDA and CDR2 is SQIVND (reference sequence). The CDR3 has 18 residues. The CDR3 here is CASSIDERGRVGTGELFF. The CDR3 DNA, read in part, is TGTGCCAGTAGTATAGACGAGAGGGGGCGCGTTGGCACCGGGGAG.

As concerns this clone: The CDR3 goes on 3 residues after the read ends, and that part is filled in from the germline J gene. V usage is TRBV10-3 and J usage is TRBJ2-7; no reliable D call. Germline CDR1 is ENHRY and CDR2 is SYGVKD. This CDR3 is 15 amino acids long. V shed 2 bases and J shed 4 bases, with 15 bases lying between them. Incomplete CDR3 DNA: TGTGCCATCAGTGAGCGACAAGTAGGCTCGTACGAG. Translation gives CAISERQVGSYE. Given in full, the CDR3 is CAISERQVGSYEQYF.

A note on this clone: The DNA ends 3 residues before the CDR3 does, and the rest of the CDR3 is filled in from the germline J gene. V and J are TRBV28 and TRBJ2-1, with TRBD2 as a possible D gene (6 bases). Trimming took 7 bases from V and 9 from J, leaving 16 bases between them. Germline V lookup: CDR1 MDHEN, CDR2 SYDVKM. The CDR3 loop spans 13 amino acids. CDR3 loop: CASNLQGGSEQFF. CDR3 DNA, as far as it was read: TGTGCCAGCAACTTGCAGGGAGGTAGTGAG. Full variable domain (missing parts from reference TRBV28 and TRBJ2-1): DVKVTQSSRYLVKRTGEKVFLECVQDMDHENMFWYRQDPGLGLRLIYFSYDVKMKEKGDIPEGYSVSREKKERFSLILESASTNQTSMYLCASNLQGGSEQFFGPGTRLTVL.

With regard to this clone: The read ends 3 residues shy of where the CDR3 ends; the end is completed using the germline J gene. V is TRBV11-2 and J is TRBJ1-2, with D unclear. From germline, CDR1 is SGHAT and CDR2 FQNNGV. V was cut by 2 bases and J by 6 bases, with 7 bases left in between. The CDR3 runs to 12 residues. Partial CDR3 DNA: TGTGCCAGCAGCTTACGCGGAGATGGC. Amino acids: CASSLRGDG. The complete CDR3 reads CASSLRGDGYTF.

A note on this clone: The CDR3 end is not reached by the read, which stops 3 residues before it; the germline J gene fills it in. The chain has TRBV29-1 and TRBJ2-1, with D possibly matching TRBD1 (5 bases). The CDR3 has 11 amino acids. Germline V lookup: CDR1 SQVTM, CDR2 ANQGSEA. V lost 8 bases to trimming and J lost 7 bases, with 12 bases between them. The CDR3 DNA, read in part, is TGCAGCATTAGAAAGGGGAATGAG. This gives the protein CSIRKGNE. The whole CDR3 is CSIRKGNEQFF.

As regards this clone: Sequencing ends 3 residues short of the CDR3 end; the germline J gene provides the rest. The chain combines TRBV7-9 with TRBJ2-1; 9 bases are shared with TRBD1. This CDR3 has 14 amino acids. Germline assignment: CDR1 SEHNR and CDR2 FQNEAQ (reference sequence). V trimming: 5 bases; J trimming: 2 bases; junction bases outside the gene matches: 1. This CDR3 is CASSDRGTYNEQFF. The CDR3 bases that were read are TGTGCCAGCAGCGACAGGGGGACCTACAATGAG.

CDR3 DNA, as far as it was read: TGTGCCAGCAGCTTAACGGTGAACACTGAA. Translation: CASSLTVNTE. Given in full, the CDR3 is CASSLTVNTEAFF. This rearrangement joins TRBV7-7 to TRBJ1-1; no clear D gene. The read comes to an end 3 residues before the CDR3 does, leaving the germline J gene to fill in the end. The CDR3 sequence is 13 residues long. Germline assignment: CDR1 SSHAT and CDR2 FNYEAQ (reference sequence). V lost 2 bases, J lost 0 bases, and 4 bases lay in between.

For this clone: The CDR3 end falls 3 residues outside the read, so it is completed with the germline J gene. The chain has TRBV7-3 and TRBJ1-2; a possible D gene is TRBD1 (5 bases). V was trimmed by 2 bases and J by 4 bases, leaving 14 bases between them. CDR1 is SGHTA and CDR2 is FQGTGA in the germline V gene. This CDR3 region has 15 residues. CDR3 bases read: TGTGCCAGCAGCTTAGGGGCAGGAGCGTCCTATGGC. Protein product: CASSLGAGASYG. The whole CDR3 sequence is CASSLGAGASYGYTF.

Points on this clone: The sequence runs out 3 residues before the end of the CDR3; the remainder is reconstructed from the germline J gene. The chain recombines TRBV19 with TRBJ1-6, with 10 bases aligning to TRBD1. The length of the CDR3 is 17 residues. The germline V gene has CDR1 LNHDA and CDR2 SQIVND (reference sequence). V lost 5 bases and J lost 5; bases outside the gene matches: 9. The CDR3 loop reads CASSVRDRGRNNSPLHF. The sequenced part of the CDR3 DNA is TGTGCCAGTAGTGTCCGGGACAGGGGAAGGAATAATTCACCC.

Comments on this clone: The read finishes 3 residues shy of the CDR3 end, and the germline J gene is used to complete it. The chain recombines TRBV19 with TRBJ2-5, with D possibly being TRBD2 (7 bases). Trimming stripped 3 bases from V and 5 bases from J, with 16 bases between. The CDR3 consists of 15 residues. Germline CDR1 LNHDA, CDR2 SQIVND (reference sequence). CDR3 residues: CASSIGGGARETQYF. CDR3 DNA, as far as it was read: TGTGCCAGTAGTATTGGAGGGGGGGCGAGGGAGACC.

Comment on this clone: The read ends 3 residues early relative to the CDR3; the germline J gene fills the gap. The chain joins TRBV20-1 to TRBJ1-1; 7 bases agree with TRBD1. CDR3 length: 11 amino acids. In germline, CDR1 is DFQATT, CDR2 SNEGSKA (reference sequence). Incomplete CDR3 DNA: TGCAGTGCTCCCGGACAGGAAGAA. Translating gives CSAPGQEE. Given in full, the CDR3 is CSAPGQEEAFF.

Notes on this clone: The sequence runs out 3 residues before the end of the CDR3; the remainder is reconstructed from the germline J gene. J is TRBJ1-2 and V is TRBV30; perhaps TRBD1 as D (6 bases). Germline-derived CDR1 and CDR2 are GTSNPN and SVGIG (reference sequence). CDR3 length equals 13 residues. V dropped 3 bases and J dropped 0 bases, with 8 bases sitting between them. Partial CDR3 DNA: TGTGCCTGGAGACAGGGAGCTAACTATGGC. Its translation is CAWRQGANYG. The whole CDR3 region reads CAWRQGANYGYTF.

On this clone: The read terminates 3 residues before the CDR3 end, so the remaining end is supplied by the germline J gene. The chain combines TRBV19 with TRBJ2-7; 9 nucleotides line up with TRBD1. Germline V gene sequence: CDR1 LNHDA, CDR2 SQIVND (reference sequence). V was clipped by 5 bases and J by 5 bases; unmatched bases: 4. The CDR3 consists of 13 residues. This CDR3 reads CASSPGQGHEQYF. CDR3 bases read: TGTGCCAGTAGTCCAGGACAGGGGCACGAG.

Details on this clone: The observed sequence ends 3 residues before the CDR3 terminus, with the missing tail filled in from the germline J gene. This rearrangement joins TRBV29-1 to TRBJ2-2, with D tentatively TRBD2 (6 bases). Deletions cut 4 bases from V and 3 bases from J, with 9 bases between. The CDR3 is made up of 13 amino acids. Germline values: CDR1 SQVTM, CDR2 ANQGSEA. The CDR3: CSVVGGDTGELFF. Incomplete CDR3 DNA: TGCAGCGTTGTAGGAGGGGACACCGGGGAG.

On this clone: The CDR3 end lies 3 residues beyond the end of the read and is filled in from the germline J gene. This rearrangement joins TRBV2 to TRBJ1-2, with D tentatively TRBD1 (6 bases). Germline loops: CDR1 SNHLY, CDR2 FYNNEI. The CDR3 contains 14 residues. The CDR3 loop reads CASNKEDRTRGYTF. The CDR3 DNA, read in part, is TGTGCCAGCAATAAAGAGGACAGAACTCGAGGC.